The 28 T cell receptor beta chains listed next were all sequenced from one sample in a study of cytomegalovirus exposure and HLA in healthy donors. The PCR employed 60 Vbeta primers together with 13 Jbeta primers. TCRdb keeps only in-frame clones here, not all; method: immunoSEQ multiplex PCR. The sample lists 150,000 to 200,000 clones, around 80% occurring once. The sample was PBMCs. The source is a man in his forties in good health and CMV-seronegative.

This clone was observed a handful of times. As DNA, the CDR3 is TGTGCCACCAGCGGCCTAAGGAGCGGGAGCTCCAATGAGCAGTTCTTC. It specifies CATSGLRSGSSNEQFF. This chain joins TRBV15 and TRBJ2-1, with 8 nucleotides matching TRBD2. Germline values: CDR1 LNHNV, CDR2 YYDKDF (reference sequence). V was clipped by 5 bases and J by 6 bases; unmatched bases: 12. The CDR3 spans 16 residues.

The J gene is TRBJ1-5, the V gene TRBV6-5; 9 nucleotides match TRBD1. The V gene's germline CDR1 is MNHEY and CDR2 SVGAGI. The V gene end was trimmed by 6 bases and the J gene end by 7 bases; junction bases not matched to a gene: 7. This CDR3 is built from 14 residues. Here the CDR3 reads CASSNRGREQPQHF. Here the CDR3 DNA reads TGTGCCAGCAGCAACAGGGGGCGGGAACAGCCCCAGCATTTT.

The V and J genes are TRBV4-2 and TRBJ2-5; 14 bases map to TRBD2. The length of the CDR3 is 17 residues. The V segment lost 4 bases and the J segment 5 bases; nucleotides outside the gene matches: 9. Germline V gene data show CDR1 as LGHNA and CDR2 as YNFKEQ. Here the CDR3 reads CASSRGTSGGARETQYF. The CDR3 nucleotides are TGTGCCAGCAGCCGAGGGACTAGCGGGGGAGCCAGGGAGACCCAGTACTTC.

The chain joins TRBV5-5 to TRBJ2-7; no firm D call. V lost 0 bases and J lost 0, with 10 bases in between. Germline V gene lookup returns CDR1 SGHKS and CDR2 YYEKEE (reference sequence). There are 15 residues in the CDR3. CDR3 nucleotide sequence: TGTGCCAGCAGCTTGGGACTCCTGAGCTCCTACGAGCAGTACTTC. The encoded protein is CASSLGLLSSYEQYF.

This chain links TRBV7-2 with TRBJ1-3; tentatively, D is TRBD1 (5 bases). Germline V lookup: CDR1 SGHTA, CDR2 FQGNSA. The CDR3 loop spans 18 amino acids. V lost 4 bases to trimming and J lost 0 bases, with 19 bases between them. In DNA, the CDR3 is TGTGCCAGCAGCTCCCTTGGGCAGGGTTCGAGCTCTGGAAACACCATATATTTT. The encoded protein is CASSSLGQGSSSGNTIYF. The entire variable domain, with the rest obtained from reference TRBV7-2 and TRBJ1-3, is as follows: GAGVSQSPSNKVTEKGKDVELRCDPISGHTALYWYRQSLGQGLEFLIYFQGNSAPDKSGLPSDRFSAERTGGSVSTLTIQRTQQEDSAVYLCASSSLGQGSSSGNTIYFGEGSWLTVV.

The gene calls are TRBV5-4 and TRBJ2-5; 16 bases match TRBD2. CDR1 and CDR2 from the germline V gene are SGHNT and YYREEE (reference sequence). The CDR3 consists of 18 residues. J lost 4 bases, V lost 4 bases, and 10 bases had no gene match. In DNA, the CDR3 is TGTGCCAGCAGCCCGGGGGGGACTAGCGGGGGGGCGGGAGAGACCCAGTACTTC. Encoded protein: CASSPGGTSGGAGETQYF.

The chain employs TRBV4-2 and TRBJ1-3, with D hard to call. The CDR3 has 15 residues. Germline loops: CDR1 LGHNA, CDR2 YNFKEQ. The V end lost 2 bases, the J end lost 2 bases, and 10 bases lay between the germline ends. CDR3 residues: CASSQLSGAGNTIYF. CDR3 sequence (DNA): TGTGCCAGCAGCCAACTCTCCGGGGCTGGAAACACCATATATTTT.

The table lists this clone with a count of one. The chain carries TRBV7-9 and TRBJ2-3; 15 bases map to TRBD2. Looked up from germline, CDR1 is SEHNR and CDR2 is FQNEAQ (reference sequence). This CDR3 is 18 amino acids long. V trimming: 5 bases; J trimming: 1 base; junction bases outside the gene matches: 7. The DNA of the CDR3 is TGTGCCAGCAGCCTACCGCGGACTAGCGGGGGGGGCACAGATACGCAGTATTTT. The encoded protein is CASSLPRTSGGGTDTQYF.

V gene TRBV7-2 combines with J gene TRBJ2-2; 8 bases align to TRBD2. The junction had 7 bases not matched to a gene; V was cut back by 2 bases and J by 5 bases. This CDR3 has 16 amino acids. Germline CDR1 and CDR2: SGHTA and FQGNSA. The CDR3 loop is CASSLMAGGRTGELFF. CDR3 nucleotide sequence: TGTGCCAGCAGCTTAATGGCGGGGGGTCGAACCGGGGAGCTGTTTTTT.

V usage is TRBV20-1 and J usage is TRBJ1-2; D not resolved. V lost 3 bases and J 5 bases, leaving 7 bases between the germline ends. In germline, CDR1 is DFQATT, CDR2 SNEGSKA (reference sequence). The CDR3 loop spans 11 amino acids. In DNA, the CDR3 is TGCAGTGCTAGGGCCGCTTATGGCTACACCTTC. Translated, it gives CSARAAYGYTF.

CDR3: CASSQTLAGGPGESNEQFF. Written as DNA, the CDR3 is TGCGCCAGCAGCCAAACTCTAGCGGGAGGGCCGGGGGAGAGCAATGAGCAGTTCTTC. The rearrangement joins TRBV4-3 to TRBJ2-1, with 12 bases fitting TRBD2. The ends lost 2 bases at V and 6 bases at J; junction bases unmatched: 14. CDR3 length: 19 amino acids. In germline, CDR1 is LGHNA, CDR2 YSLEER.

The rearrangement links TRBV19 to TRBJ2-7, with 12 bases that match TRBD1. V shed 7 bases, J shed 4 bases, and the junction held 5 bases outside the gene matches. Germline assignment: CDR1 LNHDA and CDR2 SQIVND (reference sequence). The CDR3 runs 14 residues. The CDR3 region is CASTPGQGAYEQYF. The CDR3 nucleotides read TGTGCCAGTACACCGGGACAGGGGGCTTACGAGCAGTACTTC.

CDR3 in amino acids: CASSLAGTTDTQYF. The CDR3 bases are TGTGCCAGCAGTCTAGCGGGAACAACAGATACGCAGTATTTT. The genes are TRBV6-1 and TRBJ2-3; 9 bases match TRBD2. Germline V CDR1 and CDR2: MNHNS, SASEGT. V shed 5 bases, J shed 3 bases, and the junction held 3 bases outside the gene matches. The CDR3 covers 14 residues.

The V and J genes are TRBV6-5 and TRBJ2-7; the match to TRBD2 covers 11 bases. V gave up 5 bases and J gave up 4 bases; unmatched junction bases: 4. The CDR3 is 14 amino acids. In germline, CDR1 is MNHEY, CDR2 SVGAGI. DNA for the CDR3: TGTGCCAGCAGTCCTAGCGGGAGGAGATACGAGCAGTACTTC. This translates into CASSPSGRRYEQYF.

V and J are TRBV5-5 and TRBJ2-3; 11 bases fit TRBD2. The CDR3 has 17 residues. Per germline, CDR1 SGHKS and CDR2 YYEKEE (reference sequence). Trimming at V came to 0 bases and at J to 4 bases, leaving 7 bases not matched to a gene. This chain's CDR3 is CASSLEGTSGGADTQYF. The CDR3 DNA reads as TGTGCCAGCAGCTTGGAGGGGACTAGCGGAGGTGCAGATACGCAGTATTTT.

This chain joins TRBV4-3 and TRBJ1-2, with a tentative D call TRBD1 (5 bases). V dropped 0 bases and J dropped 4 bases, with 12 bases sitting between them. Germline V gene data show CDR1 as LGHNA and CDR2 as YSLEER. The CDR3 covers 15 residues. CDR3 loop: CASSQDRGGVYGYTF. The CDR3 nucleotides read TGCGCCAGCAGCCAAGATCGGGGAGGGGTCTATGGCTACACCTTC.

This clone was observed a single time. In DNA form, the CDR3 reads TGTGCCAGCAGCCGTAGCGGGAGTCAAGAGACCCAGTACTTC. It codes for CASSRSGSQETQYF. The V gene is TRBV7-2, the J gene TRBJ2-5; the match to TRBD2 covers 9 bases. Germline CDR1 reads SGHTA; CDR2 reads FQGNSA. Trimming took 5 bases from V and 2 from J; bases not matched to a gene: 3. The length of the CDR3 is 14 residues.

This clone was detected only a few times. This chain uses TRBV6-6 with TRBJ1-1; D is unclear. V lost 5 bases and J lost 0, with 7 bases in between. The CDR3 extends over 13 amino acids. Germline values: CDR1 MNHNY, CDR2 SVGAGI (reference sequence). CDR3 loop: CASSTDLNTEAFF. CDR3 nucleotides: TGTGCCAGCAGTACAGATTTGAACACTGAAGCTTTCTTT.

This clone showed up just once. The CDR3 DNA sequence: TGTGCCAGCAGTTACGGAGGGGCAGGCAAATCCTACGAGCAGTACTTC. Translation gives CASSYGGAGKSYEQYF. The chain uses TRBV6-5 and TRBJ2-7, with a possible D match to TRBD2 (6 bases). The V end was cut by 2 bases, the J end by 1 base, with 15 bases between. Germline CDR1 MNHEY, CDR2 SVGAGI. The CDR3 totals 16 residues.

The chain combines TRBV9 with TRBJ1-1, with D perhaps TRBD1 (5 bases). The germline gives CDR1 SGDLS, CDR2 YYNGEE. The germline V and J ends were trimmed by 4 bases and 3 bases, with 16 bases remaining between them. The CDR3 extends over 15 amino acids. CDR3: CASSIGHQRDTEAFF. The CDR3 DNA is TGTGCCAGCAGCATTGGACACCAAAGGGACACTGAAGCTTTCTTT.

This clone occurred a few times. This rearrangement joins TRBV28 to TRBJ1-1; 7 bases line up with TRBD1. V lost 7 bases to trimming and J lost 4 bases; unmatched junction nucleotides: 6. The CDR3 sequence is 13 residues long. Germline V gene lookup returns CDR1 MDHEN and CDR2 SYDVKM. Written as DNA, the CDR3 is TGTGCCAGCACCATACAGGGGATCACTGAAGCTTTCTTT. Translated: CASTIQGITEAFF.

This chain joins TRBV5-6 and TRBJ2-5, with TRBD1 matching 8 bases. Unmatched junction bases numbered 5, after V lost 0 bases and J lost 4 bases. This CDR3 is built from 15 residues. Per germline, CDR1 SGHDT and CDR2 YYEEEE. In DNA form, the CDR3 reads TGTGCCAGCAGCTTGGTAGGGACAGGTTCAGAGACCCAGTACTTC. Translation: CASSLVGTGSETQYF.

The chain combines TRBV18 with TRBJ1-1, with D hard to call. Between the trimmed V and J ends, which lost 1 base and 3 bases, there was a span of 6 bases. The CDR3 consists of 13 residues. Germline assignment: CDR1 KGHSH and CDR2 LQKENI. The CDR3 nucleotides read TGTGCCAGCTCACCACTGATAGACACTGAAGCTTTCTTT. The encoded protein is CASSPLIDTEAFF.

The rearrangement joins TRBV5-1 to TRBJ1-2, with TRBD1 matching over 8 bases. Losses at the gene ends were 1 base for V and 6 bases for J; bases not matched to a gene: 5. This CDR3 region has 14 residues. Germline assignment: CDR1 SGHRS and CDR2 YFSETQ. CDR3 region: CASSLIQGVDGYTF. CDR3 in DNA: TGCGCCAGCAGCTTGATACAGGGGGTCGATGGCTACACCTTC.

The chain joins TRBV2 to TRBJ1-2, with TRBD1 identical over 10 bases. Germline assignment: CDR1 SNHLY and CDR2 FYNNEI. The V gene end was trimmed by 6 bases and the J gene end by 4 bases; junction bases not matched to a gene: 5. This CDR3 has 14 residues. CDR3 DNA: TGTGCCAGCAGGACAGGGGGCAGGGGCTATGGCTACACCTTC. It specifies CASRTGGRGYGYTF.

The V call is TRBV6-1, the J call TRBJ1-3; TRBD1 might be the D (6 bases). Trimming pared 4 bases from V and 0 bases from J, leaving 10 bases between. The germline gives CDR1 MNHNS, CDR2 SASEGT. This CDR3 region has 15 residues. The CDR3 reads CASSGTGISGNTIYF. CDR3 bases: TGTGCCAGCAGTGGCACAGGGATCTCTGGAAACACCATATATTTT.

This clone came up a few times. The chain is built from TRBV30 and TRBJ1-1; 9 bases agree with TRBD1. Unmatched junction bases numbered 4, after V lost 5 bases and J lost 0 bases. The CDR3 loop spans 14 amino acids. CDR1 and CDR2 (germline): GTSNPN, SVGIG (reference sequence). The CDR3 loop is CAWGQGTVNTEAFF. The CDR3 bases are TGTGCCTGGGGACAGGGGACGGTGAACACTGAAGCTTTCTTT.

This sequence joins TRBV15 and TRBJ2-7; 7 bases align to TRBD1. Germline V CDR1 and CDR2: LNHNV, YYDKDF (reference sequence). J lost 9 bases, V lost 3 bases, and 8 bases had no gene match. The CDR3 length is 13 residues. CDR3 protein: CATSRMTGLGQYF. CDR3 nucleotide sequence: TGTGCCACCAGCAGGATGACAGGGTTAGGGCAGTACTTC.